This entry lists 25 T cell receptor beta chains sequenced from one sample in a study of T cell responses to AZD1222 COVID-19 vaccine. Profiling relied on immunoSEQ multiplex PCR, and the TCRdb table lists in-frame clones only, not all of them. The sample yields about 93,000 clones, roughly 86% seen once. Here the sequenced sample was peripheral blood, taken on day 0 of MenACWY control vaccination. Receptors originate from an adult in good health.

The gene calls are TRBV29-1 and TRBJ2-7; no clear D. Trimming pared 8 bases from V and 7 bases from J, leaving 15 bases between. This CDR3 is 11 amino acids long. Germline assignment: CDR1 SQVTM and CDR2 ANQGSEA. CDR3 sequence: CSFRSSREQYF. In DNA, the CDR3 is TGCAGCTTCCGCTCATCCCGGGAGCAGTACTTC.

This chain uses TRBV24-1 with TRBJ1-5; D is ambiguous. Germline lookup yields CDR1 KGHDR and CDR2 SFDVKD. The CDR3 loop spans 16 amino acids. Trimming removed 3 bases at V and 0 bases at J, with 11 bases between. The chain's CDR3 is CATSDGKGYSNQPQHF. DNA of the CDR3: TGTGCCACCAGTGATGGCAAGGGTTATAGCAATCAGCCCCAGCATTTT.

This rearrangement joins TRBV9 to TRBJ2-3, with a possible D match to TRBD2 (5 bases). Per germline, CDR1 SGDLS and CDR2 YYNGEE. This CDR3 is 16 amino acids long. Trimming pared 1 base from V and 0 bases from J, leaving 12 bases between. CDR3 sequence (DNA): TGTGCCAGCAGCGTATTGGCGGAGGCTAGCACAGATACGCAGTATTTT. The encoded protein is CASSVLAEASTDTQYF. Together with reference TRBV9 and TRBJ2-3, the CDR3 gives the full variable domain: DSGVTQTPKHLITATGQRVTLRCSPRSGDLSVYWYQQSLDQGLQFLIQYYNGEERAKGNILERFSAQQFPDLHSELNLSSLELGDSALYFCASSVLAEASTDTQYFGPGTRLTVL.

The rearrangement joins TRBV19 to TRBJ2-1; D is perhaps TRBD1 (6 bases). The CDR3 has 14 residues. The V and J ends lost 0 bases and 8 bases respectively, with 11 bases between them. CDR1 and CDR2 from the germline V gene are LNHDA and SQIVND (reference sequence). DNA of the CDR3: TGTGCCAGTAGTATAGACGGGGACAACGATGAGCAGTTCTTC. Its translation is CASSIDGDNDEQFF.

The rearrangement links TRBV29-1 to TRBJ1-3, with D possibly TRBD1 on 6 matching bases. The CDR3 runs 14 residues. Trimming stripped 7 bases from V and 0 bases from J, with 13 bases between. CDR1 and CDR2 (germline): SQVTM, ANQGSEA. For the CDR3, the DNA is TGCAGCGGGACTATACAGGGCTCTGGAAACACCATATATTTT. This codes for CSGTIQGSGNTIYF.

The sample holds a few counts of this clone. This sequence joins TRBV7-2 and TRBJ2-1; the D gene is possibly TRBD1 (7 bases). Germline lookup yields CDR1 SGHTA and CDR2 FQGNSA. Trimming stripped 6 bases from V and 4 bases from J, with 22 bases between. The CDR3 is made up of 17 amino acids. Here the CDR3 DNA reads TGTGCCAGCAGGCCTGACACGGGGGCAGGGGGTTACAATGAGCAGTTCTTC. Encoded protein: CASRPDTGAGGYNEQFF.

The chain uses TRBV5-1 and TRBJ2-2; D may be TRBD1 (5 bases). The CDR3 runs to 15 residues. CDR1 and CDR2 from the germline V gene are SGHRS and YFSETQ. Deletions cut 3 bases from V and 7 bases from J, with 16 bases between. The chain's CDR3 is CASSSKTVSGGELFF. DNA for the CDR3: TGCGCCAGCAGCTCCAAGACAGTTTCGGGCGGGGAGCTGTTTTTT. Complete variable domain (other parts from reference TRBV5-1 and TRBJ2-2): KAGVTQTPRYLIKTRGQQVTLSCSPISGHRSVSWYQQTPGQGLQFLFEYFSETQRNKGNFPGRFSGRQFSNSRSEMNVSTLELGDSALYLCASSSKTVSGGELFFGEGSRLTVL.

The chain has TRBV10-2 and TRBJ2-3; TRBD1 matches 7 bases. CDR1 and CDR2 (germline): WSHSY, SAAADI. The CDR3 loop spans 15 amino acids. The J segment lost 1 base and the V segment lost 10 bases, leaving 11 bases of the junction unmatched. The CDR3, as DNA: TGCGCCACTTCGGACTCCGGGACAGGCACAGATACGCAGTATTTT. It is translated as CATSDSGTGTDTQYF.

This clone was observed a single time. The chain joins TRBV4-2 to TRBJ1-6, with D uncertain. Germline loops: CDR1 LGHNA, CDR2 YNFKEQ. The CDR3 sequence is 16 residues long. Trimming left V 0 bases short and J 4 bases short, with 10 bases between. In DNA form, the CDR3 reads TGTGCCAGCAGCCAAGATCGAGGAGGGTATAATTCACCCCTCCACTTT. Translated: CASSQDRGGYNSPLHF.

V and J are TRBV30 and TRBJ1-2, with D tentatively TRBD1 (6 bases). CDR1 and CDR2 (germline): GTSNPN, SVGIG (reference sequence). V shed 5 bases and J shed 1 base, with 14 bases lying between them. The length of the CDR3 is 14 residues. The CDR3 loop is CAWDLGAVNYGYTF. The CDR3 region has the DNA TGTGCCTGGGACTTGGGGGCAGTTAACTATGGCTACACCTTC.

V is TRBV19 and J is TRBJ2-1; 9 nucleotides align to TRBD2. Germline trimming cut 3 bases from V and 0 bases from J; bases unmatched to any gene: 3. The CDR3 length is 16 residues. CDR1 and CDR2 from the germline V gene are LNHDA and SQIVND (reference sequence). The CDR3 coding sequence is TGTGCCAGTAGTATCCTAGCGGGAAGCTCCTACAATGAGCAGTTCTTC. Its protein product is CASSILAGSSYNEQFF.

The chain combines TRBV2 with TRBJ2-1, with TRBD2 matching 11 bases. Germline V gene data show CDR1 as SNHLY and CDR2 as FYNNEI. This CDR3 has 14 residues. V was clipped by 7 bases and J by 8 bases; unmatched bases: 7. The CDR3 spells CASNELAGAHEQFF. In nucleotides, the CDR3 is TGTGCCAGCAACGAACTAGCGGGGGCTCATGAGCAGTTCTTC.

The chain recombines TRBV7-9 with TRBJ2-3; D remains unclear. The CDR3 is 14 residues long. Germline V gene lookup returns CDR1 SEHNR and CDR2 FQNEAQ (reference sequence). V lost 2 bases, J lost 0 bases, and 6 bases lay in between. CDR3 coding DNA: TGTGCCAGCAGCTTAAACCCTAGCACAGATACGCAGTATTTT. Translated: CASSLNPSTDTQYF.

For the CDR3, the DNA is TGTGCCAGCAGCCTTGAAGATATTAAGGACAGGGACTACGAGCAGTACTTC. It encodes CASSLEDIKDRDYEQYF. The J gene is TRBJ2-7, the V gene TRBV3-1 (or the pseudogene TRBV3-2), with 8 bases that match TRBD1. V was clipped by 4 bases and J by 3 bases; unmatched bases: 14. The length of the CDR3 is 17 residues. Germline V gene sequence: CDR1 LGHDT, CDR2 YNNKEL (reference sequence).

Regarding this clone: Other DNA variants within this sample encode the same CDR3. The J gene is TRBJ1-1, the V gene TRBV29-1; D is uncertain. Germline-derived CDR1 and CDR2 are SQVTM and ANQGSEA. The V end was cut by 4 bases, the J end by 1 base, with 7 bases between. The CDR3 has 12 amino acids. CDR3 sequence reads: CSVGGGNTEAFF. CDR3 bases: TGCAGCGTTGGAGGCGGGAACACTGAAGCTTTCTTT.

V usage is TRBV27 and J usage is TRBJ2-1, with TRBD1 matching over 8 bases. This CDR3 has 17 residues. The V gene's germline CDR1 is MNHEY and CDR2 SMNVEV (reference sequence). V shed 5 bases and J 2 bases; nucleotides not matched to a gene: 11. The CDR3 nucleotides are TGTGCCAGCAGTCCCCCTTTCGGGACAGGTGCCTACAATGAGCAGTTCTTC. Residues: CASSPPFGTGAYNEQFF.

The chain joins TRBV6-2 or TRBV6-3 to TRBJ2-5, with TRBD2 matching 9 bases. The V segment lost 6 bases and the J segment 5 bases; nucleotides outside the gene matches: 10. Germline values: CDR1 MNHEY, CDR2 SVGEGT. There are 15 residues in the CDR3. CDR3 sequence reads: CASSLPRTSVETQYF. The CDR3 DNA reads TGTGCCAGCAGCCTCCCCCGGACTAGCGTGGAGACCCAGTACTTC.

The chain employs TRBV7-2 and TRBJ1-1; 11 bases map to TRBD1. CDR3 size: 13 residues. The germline V gene has CDR1 SGHTA and CDR2 FQGNSA. V lost 7 bases, J lost 5 bases, and 3 bases stayed unmatched. CDR3 in DNA: TGTGCCAGCATCAGGGACAGGGGGACTGAAGCTTTCTTT. It specifies CASIRDRGTEAFF.

The V and J genes are TRBV19 and TRBJ1-2, with 8 bases matching TRBD1. The CDR3 has 15 residues. The ends lost 5 bases at V and 4 bases at J; junction bases unmatched: 9. Looked up from germline, CDR1 is LNHDA and CDR2 is SQIVND (reference sequence). DNA for the CDR3: TGTGCCAGTAGTGACTTGACAGGGGAATTCTATGGCTACACCTTC. Protein product: CASSDLTGEFYGYTF.

The genes are TRBV21-1 and TRBJ2-2. TRBV21-1 is described as a pseudogene. This CDR3 is built from 16 residues. The CDR3 region is CASSKFGPANTGELFF. CDR3 sequence (DNA): TGTGCCAGCAGCAAATTCGGTCCAGCGAACACCGGGGAGCTGTTTTTT.

The CDR3 region has the DNA TGTGCCAGCAGTGAAGCGGGAAGGGGACAGACCTCGAACACTGAAGCTTTCTTT. Residues: CASSEAGRGQTSNTEAFF. This sequence joins TRBV6-1 and TRBJ1-1; TRBD1 aligns across 7 bases. Germline V gives CDR1 MNHNS, CDR2 SASEGT. The CDR3 runs 18 residues. Trimming at V came to 0 bases and at J to 1 base, leaving 11 bases not matched to a gene.

The chain couples TRBV28 to TRBJ1-2, with no clear D. The ends were cut back, 5 bases at V and 5 bases at J, with 15 bases in the middle. The CDR3 consists of 14 residues. CDR1 MDHEN and CDR2 SYDVKM come from the germline V gene. CDR3 amino acids: CASSPPAWIYGYTF. For the CDR3, the DNA is TGTGCCAGCAGTCCCCCGGCGTGGATTTATGGCTACACCTTC.

The chain is built from TRBV15 and TRBJ2-5, with a tentative D call TRBD1 (6 bases). The CDR3 is 19 amino acids. Germline CDR1 and CDR2: LNHNV and YYDKDF (reference sequence). V shed 5 bases and J shed 5 bases, with 30 bases lying between them. This chain's CDR3 is CATSSTIPGQGITSETQYF. The CDR3 nucleotides are TGTGCCACCAGCTCGACCATACCGGGACAAGGCATAACCAGCGAGACCCAGTACTTC. The variable domain in full, completed from reference TRBV15 and TRBJ2-5, reads DAMVIQNPRYQVTQFGKPVTLSCSQTLNHNVMYWYQQKSSQAPKLLFHYYDKDFNNEADTPDNFQSRRPNTSFCFLDIRSPGLGDTAMYLCATSSTIPGQGITSETQYFGPGTRLLVL.

As DNA, the CDR3 is TGTGCCAGCAGCCCAGAGACAGGAAGCAATCAGCCCCAGCATTTT. The encoded protein is CASSPETGSNQPQHF. The chain is built from TRBV7-9 and TRBJ1-5, with TRBD1 as a possible D gene (6 bases). This CDR3 contains 15 residues. V was pared by 5 bases and J by 1 base, with 12 bases between. From germline, CDR1 is SEHNR and CDR2 FQNEAQ (reference sequence).

The rearrangement joins TRBV7-6 to TRBJ2-2, with TRBD2 matching 12 bases. Trimming took 1 base from V and 6 from J; bases not matched to a gene: 6. The germline gives CDR1 SGHVS, CDR2 FNYEAQ. The CDR3 has 17 residues. The CDR3 sequence is CASSLDVSSGGAGELFF. The CDR3 DNA follows: TGTGCCAGCAGCTTAGATGTCTCTAGCGGGGGGGCCGGGGAGCTGTTTTTT.